The rows below give T cell receptor beta chains drawn from one sample of a study of blood T cell repertoires in COVID-19. Sequencing was performed with immunoSEQ multiplex PCR; in TCRdb, only in-frame clones are kept and a portion is missing. The sample has approximately 500,000 clones, about 89% seen once; the top ten hold around 7.8%. Sample: peripheral blood. The receptors come from a woman aged 45 to 65 with COVID-19, enrolled during active disease. Both conserved end residues are part of each CDR3. D genes are given only for firm matches. Only part of the rows carry a size: once, few, many, or a class if the clone is expanded.

TRBV19	TRBJ1-1	.	.	TGTGCCAGTAGTCCCCCCGGGGCTGAAGCTTTCTTT	CASSPPGAEAFF
TRBV29-1	TRBJ1-2	.	.	TGCAGCGTTGAAGCCCCTTATGGCTACACCTTC	CSVEAPYGYTF
TRBV30	TRBJ2-5	TRBD2	.	TGTGCCTGGACTACGGGACTAGCGGGGGTACAGGAGACCCAGTACTTC	CAWTTGLAGVQETQYF
TRBV28	TRBJ1-1	.	.	TGTGCCAGCAGCCTAAATTGGAGGACTGAAGCTTTCTTT	CASSLNWRTEAFF
TRBV27	TRBJ2-7	.	.	TGTGCCAGCAGTTTATCGACGGTCCCCTTGAGGGAGCAGTACTTC	CASSLSTVPLREQYF
TRBV18	TRBJ1-2	.	.	TGTGCCAGCTCACCAGAGGAAGCAGTTCGTGGCTACACCTTC	CASSPEEAVRGYTF
TRBV27	TRBJ1-2	.	.	TGTGCCAGCAGTTCAGAACCGGGACTGTTGATCTATGGCTACACCTTC	CASSSEPGLLIYGYTF
TRBV30	TRBJ2-5	TRBD2	.	TGTGCCTGGAGCGCCGGACTAGCGGGGAGGTATGAGGAGACCCAGTACTTC	CAWSAGLAGRYEETQYF
TRBV29-1	TRBJ2-7	TRBD2	.	TGCAGCGTTGTTCTTCAGCGGGGGGGCGGCGAGCAGTACTTC	CSVVLQRGGGEQYF
TRBV11-2	TRBJ2-7	TRBD1	.	TGTGCCAGCAGCTGGGACAGGGGGGAGCAGTACTTC	CASSWDRGEQYF
TRBV24-1	TRBJ2-2	.	.	TGTGCCACCAGCCCCTTTCGACCTCCCACGTTCCGGGTGGACACCGGGGAGCTGTTTTTT	CATSPFRPPTFRVDTGELFF
TRBV7-8	TRBJ1-3	TRBD1	.	TGTGCCAGCAGCCATAGACAGGGACCTGGAAACACCATATATTTT	CASSHRQGPGNTIYF
TRBV6-5	TRBJ1-5	.	.	TGTGCCAGCAGTTACTCTATGGGGGGACAGCCCCAGCATTTT	CASSYSMGGQPQHF
TRBV6-2/TRBV6-3	TRBJ1-2	.	.	TGTGCCAGCAGTTATACGCAGGGGTACAATGGCTACACCTTC	CASSYTQGYNGYTF
TRBV19	TRBJ1-5	.	few	TGTGCCAGTAGTATAACCCGGCGGGGGAATCAGCCCCAGCATTTT	CASSITRRGNQPQHF
TRBV24-1	TRBJ1-6	.	.	TGTGCCACCAGTGCACACAGGGAAGCTAATTCACCCCTCCACTTT	CATSAHREANSPLHF
TRBV5-6	TRBJ1-3	.	once	TGTGCCAGCAGGACAGGTTCCTCTGGAAACACCATATATTTT	CASRTGSSGNTIYF
TRBV20-1	TRBJ2-4	.	once	TGCAGTGCTAGTAGTAGAGGGAGCCTAGCCAAAAACATTCAGTACTTC	CSASSRGSLAKNIQYF
TRBV7-6	TRBJ2-1	.	.	TGTGCCAGCAGCTTTAGGGTGGGGGCAGAGCAGTTCTTC	CASSFRVGAEQFF
TRBV4-1	TRBJ2-1	.	once	TGCGCCAGCAGCCAGGGCGGGGGCCGCTACAATGAGCAGTTCTTC	CASSQGGGRYNEQFF
TRBV30	TRBJ1-2	.	.	TGTGCCTGGACACTCAACTATGGCTACACCTTC	CAWTLNYGYTF
TRBV6-5	TRBJ1-3	.	.	TGTGCCAGCAGAGCTCCTCAGGGCGGTGGAAACACCATATATTTT	CASRAPQGGGNTIYF
TRBV28	TRBJ1-6	.	.	TGTGCCAGCAGTGTACAGACTTGGGTAGGGGATTCACCCCTCCACTTT	CASSVQTWVGDSPLHF
TRBV24-1	TRBJ1-1	TRBD1	.	TGTGCCACCAGTGACCCGGGTAGGGGGCCAACGAACACTGAAGCTTTCTTT	CATSDPGRGPTNTEAFF
TRBV28	TRBJ2-3	TRBD2	few	TGTGCCAGCATGGCGGGGGGGAGCACAGATACGCAGTATTTT	CASMAGGSTDTQYF
TRBV21-1	TRBJ2-2	.	.	TGTGCCAGCAGCAAAGCGATAGGGGGGAACACCGGGGAGCTGTTTTTT	CASSKAIGGNTGELFF
TRBV28	TRBJ1-6	TRBD1	.	TGTGCCAGCAGTTCCCTGGGGACAGGGATGGTTAATTCACCCCTCCACTTT	CASSSLGTGMVNSPLHF
TRBV5-4	TRBJ2-2	TRBD1	few	TGTGCCAGCAGCTTAATTGAGTGGGGGACAGGGAACACCGGGGAGCTGTTTTTT	CASSLIEWGTGNTGELFF
TRBV2	TRBJ1-3	.	.	TGTGCCAGCACCCAGACAGCTGGAAACACCATATATTTT	CASTQTAGNTIYF
TRBV19	TRBJ1-5	TRBD1	.	TGTGCCAGTACCAGGGGACAGAGCAATCAGCCCCAGCATTTT	CASTRGQSNQPQHF
TRBV5-5	TRBJ2-7	.	.	TGTGCCAGCAGCCCGTTATACGAGCAGTACTTC	CASSPLYEQYF
TRBV7-9	TRBJ1-1	.	.	TGTGCCAGCAGCCCTATGAACACTGAAGCTTTCTTT	CASSPMNTEAFF
TRBV6-5	TRBJ2-2	.	.	TGTGCCAGCGGACGGCCAGGGGACACCGGGGAGCTGTTTTTT	CASGRPGDTGELFF
TRBV5-6	TRBJ1-2	TRBD1	few	TGTGCCAGCAGCTTTGGGGACAGGACGCTGGGGAGCTACACCTTC	CASSFGDRTLGSYTF
TRBV24-1	TRBJ2-1	.	.	TGTGCCACCAGTGACTCGGTAGCTACCGCCTACAATGAGCAGTTCTTC	CATSDSVATAYNEQFF
TRBV9	TRBJ1-2	.	.	TGTGCCAGCAGCGTAGCTGAGACTAACTATGGCTACACCTTC	CASSVAETNYGYTF
TRBV9	TRBJ2-2	.	once	TGTGCCAGCGGGCCACGTGCCGGGGAGCTGTTTTTT	CASGPRAGELFF
TRBV7-2	TRBJ2-7	.	once	TGTGCCAGCAGCCTTGCCTCACCGGGACACCGCTCCTACGAGCAGTACTTC	CASSLASPGHRSYEQYF
TRBV29-1	TRBJ1-2	TRBD1	once	TGCAGCGTTGAAACAGGGGGCTTAAACTATGGCTACACCTTC	CSVETGGLNYGYTF
TRBV7-9	TRBJ2-7	TRBD1	.	TGTGCCGCTTCCGGGACAGGGGGGTACGAGCAGTACTTC	CAASGTGGYEQYF
TRBV27	TRBJ1-3	.	once	TGTGCCAGCAGCCGCTCCTTTATACAGGGTCCCACTAGCTCTGGAAACACCATATATTTT	CASSRSFIQGPTSSGNTIYF
TRBV10-3	TRBJ2-1	.	.	TGTGCCATCAGTGCGGGAGCGGTCTCCTACAATGAGCAGTTCTTC	CAISAGAVSYNEQFF
TRBV2	TRBJ1-1	TRBD1	.	TGTGCCAGCAGTGACCTGACAGGGTTGAACACTGAAGCTTTCTTT	CASSDLTGLNTEAFF
TRBV29-1	TRBJ2-7	.	.	TGCAGCGTTGAAGCCGGTTACGAGCAGTACTTC	CSVEAGYEQYF
TRBV19	TRBJ1-1	.	.	TGTGCCAGTAGTATAGGCAGAAAAGAAGCTTTCTTT	CASSIGRKEAFF
TRBV11-2	TRBJ1-4	TRBD1	.	TGTGCCAGCAGCTCCAAGGGGTGGGACAGTAATGAAAAACTGTTTTTT	CASSSKGWDSNEKLFF
TRBV19	TRBJ1-1	TRBD1	.	TGTGCCAGTAGTATCAGACAGGGGGGGACTGAAGCTTTCTTT	CASSIRQGGTEAFF
TRBV10-3	TRBJ1-2	.	.	TGTGCCACCTATCCTACAGGGTCAAACTATGGCTACACCTTC	CATYPTGSNYGYTF
TRBV29-1	TRBJ2-7	TRBD1	.	TGCAGCGTTGAAGTAGGTGGACAGGGGCCCTACGAGCAGTACTTC	CSVEVGGQGPYEQYF
TRBV10-3	TRBJ1-5	.	.	TGTGCCACCTCGTTCACTGAAGGCAATCAGCCCCAGCATTTT	CATSFTEGNQPQHF
TRBV6-5	TRBJ1-5	.	.	TGTGCCAGCAGTTTAAAAACTGGGGGGGGGCAGCCCCAGCATTTT	CASSLKTGGGQPQHF
TRBV2	TRBJ1-1	TRBD1	once	TGTGCCAGCAGGGACAGGGGATGGGGGGCAGCTTTCTTT	CASRDRGWGAAFF
TRBV4-2	TRBJ2-5	TRBD1	once	TGTGCCAGCAGCCCTGGGACAGGGGTTAAAGAGACCCAGTACTTC	CASSPGTGVKETQYF
TRBV5-1	TRBJ1-5	.	.	TGCGCCAGCAGCTTGGGGGAGAATCAGCCCCAGCATTTT	CASSLGENQPQHF
TRBV4-2	TRBJ2-3	TRBD2	.	TGTGCCAGCAGCCGAGGGCTAGCGGCCTTCTCGCATAAAGGTTCTAGCACAGATACGCAGTATTTT	CASSRGLAAFSHKGSSTDTQYF
TRBV11-2	TRBJ2-7	.	.	TGTGCCAGCAGCCCCATAAGGACCCGGGACTACGAGCAGTACTTC	CASSPIRTRDYEQYF
TRBV21-1	TRBJ2-1	.	.	TGTGCCAGCAGCGCCCCGACTAGCGGAGGGTACAATGAGCAGTTCTTC	CASSAPTSGGYNEQFF